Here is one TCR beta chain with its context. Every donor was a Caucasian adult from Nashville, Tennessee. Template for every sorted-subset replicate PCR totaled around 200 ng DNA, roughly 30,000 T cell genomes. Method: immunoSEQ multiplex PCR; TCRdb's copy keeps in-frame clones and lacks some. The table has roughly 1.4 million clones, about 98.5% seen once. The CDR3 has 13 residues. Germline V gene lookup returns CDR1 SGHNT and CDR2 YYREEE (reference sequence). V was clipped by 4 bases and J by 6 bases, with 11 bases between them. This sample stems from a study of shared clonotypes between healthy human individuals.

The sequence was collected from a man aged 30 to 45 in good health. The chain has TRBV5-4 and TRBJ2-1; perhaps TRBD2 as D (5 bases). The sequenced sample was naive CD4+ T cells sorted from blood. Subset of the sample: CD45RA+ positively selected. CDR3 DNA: TGTGCCAGCAGCACACCGGACTTCAATGAGCAGTTCTTC. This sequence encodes CASSTPDFNEQFF.